The text below deals with one T cell receptor (beta chain). The antigen remains unidentified. PCR primers comprised 60 Vbeta and 13 Jbeta primers. TCRdb's copy holds only in-frame clones and misses some; the assay was immunoSEQ multiplex PCR. The repertoire holds about 140,000 clones, with under 80% as singletons. This entry is derived from a study of cytomegalovirus exposure and HLA in healthy donors. Study-wide findings and caveats: In vitro data verified three CMV-associated chains as specific for CMV antigens. Generally TCR sequences proved uncommon, though certain public TCRs appeared in numerous donors.

Germline CDR1 LGHNA, CDR2 YSLEER. The V and J ends lost 0 bases and 6 bases respectively, with 15 bases between them. CDR3 size: 15 residues. V is TRBV4-3 and J is TRBJ2-7; tentatively, D is TRBD2 (6 bases). What was sequenced was PBMCs. The sequence derives from a woman in her forties or fifties in good health and CMV-seropositive. The CDR3 loop is CASSQEWLASGEQYF. The CDR3, as DNA: TGCGCCAGCAGCCAAGAATGGCTAGCGTCGGGCGAGCAGTACTTC.